This T cell receptor gamma chain was observed in a study of Vδ1+ human thymocytes. Germline V gene data show CDR1 as GITISATS and CDR2 as ISYDGTV (reference sequence). The ends lost 3 bases at V and 2 bases at J; junction bases unmatched: 13. This CDR3 is built from 16 residues. The template was reverse-transcribed extracted RNA. Pooled V-gene forward primers with one constant-region reverse primer generated the CDR3 amplicons by multiplex PCR. TCRdb re-called clones from the multiplex PCR reads via CATT. This table holds approximately 20,000 gamma-chain clones, roughly 13% found once. This clone was seen a few times. The antigen is not known. Sorted Vdelta1+ thymocytes were about 97% to 99.6% pure. Overall study findings and caveats: In the thymus, TRG and TRD repertoires looked highly polyclonal with Gaussian CDR3 lengths. Around 20% of thymic delta-chain sequences were Vdelta2, with few Vdelta3, unlike blood Vdelta1+ controls.

The receptor comes from a child under two years old who had congenital heart surgery. Sequencing used Vdelta1+ gamma-delta thymocytes from the thymus. Subset here: FACS-sorted CD3+ TCRalphabeta- TCRVdelta1+ TCRVdelta2- thymocytes. The V call is TRGV9, the J call TRGJ1 or TRGJ2. The DNA for the CDR3 is TGTGCCTTGTGGGAGTCAGACCCCCATTATTATTATAAGAAACTCTTT. It encodes CALWESDPHYYYKKLF.